This TCR beta chain was captured by sequencing in a study of cytomegalovirus exposure and HLA in healthy donors. Overall study: About 79% of around 390 genotyped donors fell in the Caucasian-associated ancestry cluster. Regarding the study as a whole: Sequencing likely generated an artifact that appeared as a cluster of highly shared sequence variants. A link between a missense DCLRE1C variant and TCR beta V- and J-gene trimming emerged from a later analysis.

CDR1 is SGHDT and CDR2 is YYEEEE in the germline V gene. The CDR3 contains 13 residues. The V end was cut by 4 bases, the J end by 9 bases, with 14 bases between. This clone was observed once. The target antigen is unknown. The PCR had 60 Vbeta and 13 Jbeta primers. Sequenced by immunoSEQ multiplex PCR; TCRdb stores in-frame clones only, minus some. This table holds 140,000 to 150,000 clones, 88% found once. Those who donated were healthy bone marrow donors. The specimen sequenced was PBMCs. The rearrangement links TRBV5-6 to TRBJ2-1; D tentatively fits TRBD1 or TRBD2 (5 bases each). The TCR comes from a woman in her thirties or forties in good health and CMV-seronegative. DNA of the CDR3: TGTGCCAGCAGCGTGGGGGTGGGCTCTGAGCAGTTCTTC. Protein: CASSVGVGSEQFF.